The following is a T cell receptor (beta chain) sequence with its context. Its antigen remains unidentified. No per-base quality is available; no much larger clone lies one base away. The data belong to a study of blood T cells in healthy people across ages (dated by TCRdb to between 2014 and 2017). Concerning the study at large: In model experiments, template switching captured roughly one uniquely barcoded TCR beta cDNA molecule for every two T cells. The study measured age-related changes in TCR beta repertoire diversity using deep sequencing normalized with unique cDNA molecular identifiers. The donors were divided into four age groups: young (average around 16 years), middle-aged (about 40), aged (62) and long-lived (about 79). To avoid experimental bias, donors of different ages were distributed randomly across sequencing lanes. For two donors (one aged 18 to 30 and one aged 80 or older), the study analyzed two additional independent replicas of 1 million unique cDNA reads from the same blood draw.

Library preparation used 5' RACE. The sequencing machine was an Illumina HiSeq 2500. The second PCR ran for roughly 7 to 12 cycles and used a J-beta primer mix along with a sample-barcoded 5' primer. A template-switch 5' adaptor carrying 12 random nucleotides introduced a unique molecular identifier onto each TCR beta cDNA molecule. Each sample yielded at least 3 million CDR3-containing paired-end reads. The Mint cDNA synthesis kit, primed by a TRBC-specific oligonucleotide, was used to synthesize first-strand cDNA from all RNA. Following uracil-DNA glycosylase treatment, all cDNA underwent a first 18-cycle PCR with the universal primers M1SS and BC2_uni_R. Per the authors' processing: Each sample was normalized by randomly selecting 1 million high-quality reads, each carrying a distinct molecular identifier. Instead of being binned into consensus sequences, reads with shared molecular identifiers were discarded. MiTCR, set to a Q25 quality threshold and the strictest error-elimination algorithm, was used for CDR3 identification, clonotype clustering and error correction. A nonparametric unseen species model using Euler transformation provided a lower-bound estimate of total TCR beta diversity. TCRdb redid the processing of the public reads, applying fastp at Q25 and MiXCR, and retained in-frame beta chains. Every entry covers one CDR3 protein and lists the most common genes and DNA from its rows. The V and J calls and clone size are TCRdb's, not the authors'. The sample table lists about 1.4 million distinct CDR3 sequences, almost 60% of them with a count of one. The ten top clones hold approximately 7% of the sample.

What the research found in general, with its limitations: Because donor CMV infection status was unknown, age-related changes in expanded clonotypes were potentially confounded. Total diversity estimates from one million sequenced T cells were considered lower bounds and underestimates. As age increased, observed TCR beta diversity per million T cells dropped in a roughly linear way, and a significant reduction was already evident by age around 41. The long-lived group showed more naive CD4+ T cells, fewer expanded clones and increased TCR diversity than the aged group, suggesting age selection. A strong correlation was found between observed TCR beta diversity and the percentage of naive T cells measured by flow cytometry. Conclusive comparison of naive and antigen-experienced compartments was prevented by the profiling of bulk unsorted PBMCs.

Donors were roughly 40 systemically healthy Caucasian individuals from Russia aged about 6 to 100 years. Each donor gave ten milliliters of peripheral blood, drawn into EDTA-treated Vacutainer tubes. Ficoll-Paque density-gradient centrifugation was used to isolate PBMCs, with at least 7 million per sample. Trizol reagent was used to extract total RNA from PBMCs, with at least 6 micrograms per sample. For every donor, an aliquot of PBMCs went through flow cytometry to measure the percentages of naive CD45RAhigh/CD27high T cells. Taken from the germline V gene, the CDR1 and CDR2 loops are SQVTM and ANQGSEA. The germline ends are 11 bases apart after V is trimmed by 3 bases and J by 3 bases. From cysteine to phenylalanine, the CDR3 is 14 amino acids long. Of the read, only the CDR3 DNA is kept; its 42 bases are in frame from base 1.

In this chain, TRBV29-1 is recombined with TRBJ2-2; the D gene cannot be resolved reliably. The sequencing sample was made of blood. The clonotype was recovered from a young man in good health. DNA sequence: TGCAGCGTTGATGGGGTCCTGGACACCGGGGAGCTGTTTTTT. Translation gives CSVDGVLDTGELFF.